Presented here are 29 T cell receptor beta chains from one specimen sequenced in a study of blood T cell repertoires in COVID-19. Data came from immunoSEQ multiplex PCR; TCRdb stores just in-frame clones and leaves some out. The table includes about 100,000 clones, roughly 88% detected once. Sequencing used peripheral blood. Receptors originate from a woman aged 55-75 years with acute or convalescent COVID-19.

The CDR3 region is CASSIRTGGANTGELFF. The CDR3 DNA reads as TGTGCCAGTAGTATCAGGACAGGGGGCGCGAACACCGGGGAGCTGTTTTTT. V usage is TRBV19 and J usage is TRBJ2-2; the match to TRBD1 covers 11 bases. Germline-derived CDR1 and CDR2 are LNHDA and SQIVND (reference sequence). There are 17 residues in the CDR3. V lost 3 bases and J lost 0; bases outside the gene matches: 3.

The V gene is TRBV10-3, the J gene TRBJ2-3; D may be TRBD2 (5 bases). Germline CDR1 ENHRY, CDR2 SYGVKD. With 8 bases removed from V and 1 base from J, the gap between germline ends came to 10 bases. The CDR3 consists of 13 residues. CDR3 sequence: CAILGVGTDTQYF. The DNA of the CDR3 is TGTGCCATCCTCGGGGTTGGCACAGATACGCAGTATTTT.

The chain employs TRBV11-1 and TRBJ1-1; the match to TRBD1 covers 9 bases. Germline assignment: CDR1 SGHAT and CDR2 FQDESV (reference sequence). The CDR3 runs to 15 residues. V shed 3 bases, J shed 4 bases, and the junction held 6 bases outside the gene matches. This chain's CDR3 is CASSFGTGSGTEAFF. The CDR3 region has the DNA TGTGCCAGCAGCTTCGGGACAGGGAGCGGCACTGAAGCTTTCTTT.

The gene calls are TRBV9 and TRBJ2-1, with 8 bases aligning to TRBD2. From germline, CDR1 is SGDLS and CDR2 YYNGEE. Losses at the gene ends were 0 bases for V and 6 bases for J; bases not matched to a gene: 5. This CDR3 is built from 15 residues. The CDR3 nucleotides are TGTGCCAGCAGCGTAGCGGGAGGGCCAGTCAATGAGCAGTTCTTC. It encodes CASSVAGGPVNEQFF. The full variable domain, in which reference TRBV9 and TRBJ2-1 provide the parts outside the CDR3, is DSGVTQTPKHLITATGQRVTLRCSPRSGDLSVYWYQQSLDQGLQFLIQYYNGEERAKGNILERFSAQQFPDLHSELNLSSLELGDSALYFCASSVAGGPVNEQFFGPGTRLTVL.

This clone was detected only a few times. The V and J genes are TRBV7-9 and TRBJ1-1, with D possibly matching TRBD1 (6 bases). The CDR3 sequence is 15 residues long. V lost 1 base to trimming and J lost 0 bases, with 9 bases between them. CDR1 SEHNR and CDR2 FQNEAQ come from the germline V gene (reference sequence). The CDR3 DNA reads as TGTGCCAGCAGCTTAGTGGGGGCGGTGAACACTGAAGCTTTCTTT. Encoded protein: CASSLVGAVNTEAFF.

This clone was seen a single time. The J gene is TRBJ1-1, the V gene TRBV29-1; tentative D call: TRBD1 (5 bases). The CDR3 runs 13 residues. Trimming took 5 bases from V and 2 from J, leaving 12 bases between them. Per the germline V gene, CDR1 is SQVTM and CDR2 is ANQGSEA. CDR3: CSVWGGVNTEAFF. Written as DNA, the CDR3 is TGCAGCGTTTGGGGGGGGGTTAACACTGAAGCTTTCTTT.

This clone was observed a single time. The chain employs TRBV3-1 (or the pseudogene TRBV3-2) and TRBJ1-2; D may be TRBD1 (6 bases). The CDR3 is made up of 16 amino acids. Trimming took off 2 bases at V and 7 bases at J, with 20 bases between the two ends. Per the germline V gene, CDR1 is LGHDT and CDR2 is YNNKEL (reference sequence). DNA of the CDR3: TGTGCCAGCAGCCAAAGGGGTGGGGGCGGCGGTGGTGGCTACACCTTC. It encodes CASSQRGGGGGGGYTF.

V and J are TRBV14 and TRBJ1-3; no definite D call. This CDR3 has 12 residues. Germline CDR1 reads SGHDN; CDR2 reads FVKESK. Trimming cost V 4 bases and J 3 bases, with 4 bases left between them. The CDR3 spells CASSPNGNTIYF. In DNA, the CDR3 is TGTGCCAGCAGCCCTAATGGAAACACCATATATTTT.

This chain connects TRBV10-1 to TRBJ2-2, with D maybe TRBD2 (5 bases). The CDR3 extends over 17 amino acids. Germline V gene data show CDR1 as WNHNN and CDR2 as SYGVQD (reference sequence). V gave up 0 bases and J gave up 2 bases, with 13 bases separating them. The CDR3 spells CASSESRTLGNTGELFF. The CDR3 DNA follows: TGCGCCAGCAGTGAGTCCAGGACTTTGGGAAACACCGGGGAGCTGTTTTTT.

The chain has TRBV6-5 and TRBJ2-1; TRBD1 matches at 8 bases. The CDR3 covers 13 residues. CDR1 MNHEY and CDR2 SVGAGI come from the germline V gene. The V gene end was trimmed by 6 bases and the J gene end by 7 bases; junction bases not matched to a gene: 5. CDR3 DNA: TGTGCCAGCAGAGCACAGGGGGTAAATGAGCAGTTCTTC. This codes for CASRAQGVNEQFF.

This chain joins TRBV5-4 and TRBJ2-7; 8 nucleotides match TRBD2. V lost 6 bases and J lost 3; bases outside the gene matches: 11. This CDR3 region has 15 residues. CDR1 SGHNT and CDR2 YYREEE come from the germline V gene (reference sequence). The CDR3 is CASTSGGTNIYEQYF. In DNA form, the CDR3 reads TGTGCCAGCACCTCGGGAGGGACTAACATCTACGAGCAGTACTTC.

The CDR3 loop is CASSQDPRGQETQYF. In DNA, the CDR3 is TGTGCCAGCAGCCAAGATCCCCGGGGGCAAGAGACCCAGTACTTC. The chain combines TRBV3-1 (or the pseudogene TRBV3-2) with TRBJ2-5; possible D gene TRBD2, 6 bases. V was shortened by 0 bases and J by 2 bases, with 10 bases between the two germline ends. Germline CDR1 LGHDT, CDR2 YNNKEL (reference sequence). This CDR3 is 15 amino acids long.

This chain joins TRBV6-5 and TRBJ1-1; no definite D call. This CDR3 is 13 amino acids long. CDR1 MNHEY and CDR2 SVGAGI come from the germline V gene. V was pared by 7 bases and J by 8 bases, with 17 bases between. The CDR3 nucleotides read TGTGCCAGCATTAAAACTCTATTCATGGAAGCTTTCTTT. Protein: CASIKTLFMEAFF.

This clone has a single count. The V gene is TRBV3-1 (or the pseudogene TRBV3-2), the J gene TRBJ2-3; D call uncertain. The CDR3 is made up of 13 amino acids. V gave up 4 bases and J gave up 6 bases, with 11 bases separating them. Germline loops: CDR1 LGHDT, CDR2 YNNKEL (reference sequence). The chain's CDR3 is CASSLLDMDTQYF. CDR3 bases: TGTGCCAGCAGCCTCCTTGACATGGATACGCAGTATTTT.

The CDR3 nucleotides are TGTGCCAGCAGCCAAGAGCTCGGTCTTTTAAACACCATATATTTT. It yields the protein CASSQELGLLNTIYF. V usage is TRBV4-2 and J usage is TRBJ1-3; D unclear. Germline V gives CDR1 LGHNA, CDR2 YNFKEQ. This CDR3 comprises 15 residues. Trimming shortened V by 0 bases and J by 6 bases, and 12 bases separated the two germline ends.

J is TRBJ2-5 and V is TRBV12-3 or TRBV12-4; 10 bases map to TRBD2. The CDR3 covers 13 residues. V lost 5 bases and J lost 7; bases outside the gene matches: 4. This CDR3 is CASSPRTSGTQYF. The DNA of the CDR3 is TGTGCCAGCAGTCCCAGGACTAGCGGGACCCAGTACTTC.

The chain is built from TRBV6-5 and TRBJ1-1; maybe TRBD1 (5 bases). Trimming took off 7 bases at V and 8 bases at J, with 17 bases between the two ends. Germline values: CDR1 MNHEY, CDR2 SVGAGI. The CDR3 is 13 amino acids. DNA for the CDR3: TGTGCCAGCATGGGGACTGCTGGGTTCGAAGCTTTCTTT. Translation gives CASMGTAGFEAFF.

V gene TRBV5-1 combines with J gene TRBJ2-3; possibly TRBD2 for D (6 bases). Trimming removed 4 bases from V and 1 base from J, with 16 bases in between. The CDR3 sequence is 16 residues long. CDR1 SGHRS and CDR2 YFSETQ come from the germline V gene. The CDR3 DNA sequence: TGCGCCAGCAGCCCGGGACTTGCCTTACGCACAGATACGCAGTATTTT. It codes for CASSPGLALRTDTQYF. The entire variable domain, with the rest obtained from reference TRBV5-1 and TRBJ2-3, is as follows: KAGVTQTPRYLIKTRGQQVTLSCSPISGHRSVSWYQQTPGQGLQFLFEYFSETQRNKGNFPGRFSGRQFSNSRSEMNVSTLELGDSALYLCASSPGLALRTDTQYFGPGTRLTVL.

The chain combines TRBV7-9 with TRBJ1-5; no clear D. Trimming pared 1 base from V and 9 bases from J, leaving 16 bases between. The CDR3 has 15 amino acids. The germline gives CDR1 SEHNR, CDR2 FQNEAQ (reference sequence). CDR3 sequence: CASSLGTGMGSPQHF. In nucleotides, the CDR3 is TGTGCCAGCAGCTTAGGTACGGGGATGGGTTCGCCCCAGCATTTT. The full variable domain, with the rest looked up from reference TRBV7-9 and TRBJ1-5, is DTGVSQNPRHKITKRGQNVTFRCDPISEHNRLYWYRQTLGQGPEFLTYFQNEAQLEKSRLLSDRFSAERPKGSFSTLEIQRTEQGDSAMYLCASSLGTGMGSPQHFGDGTRLSIL.

The rearrangement uses TRBV5-1 and TRBJ1-6; TRBD1 might be the D (6 bases). V dropped 4 bases and J dropped 8 bases, with 16 bases sitting between them. Germline V gene lookup returns CDR1 SGHRS and CDR2 YFSETQ. There are 15 residues in the CDR3. Here the CDR3 DNA reads TGCGCCAGCAGCCGGACCGGGGCAGGGGATTCACCCCTCCACTTT. As protein: CASSRTGAGDSPLHF.

In DNA, the CDR3 is TGCGCCAGCAGCTTGGTAGGCACGGGAGGGACCGGTGAGCAGTTCTTC. Translating gives CASSLVGTGGTGEQFF. V gene TRBV5-1 combines with J gene TRBJ2-1; TRBD2 matches at 8 bases. V shed 0 bases, J shed 9 bases, and the junction held 11 bases outside the gene matches. The CDR3 runs to 16 residues. Germline lookup yields CDR1 SGHRS and CDR2 YFSETQ.

The chain links TRBV7-3 to TRBJ2-2; 13 bases match TRBD2. The CDR3 loop spans 16 amino acids. V shed 5 bases and J 7 bases; nucleotides not matched to a gene: 7. Germline assignment: CDR1 SGHTA and CDR2 FQGTGA. The CDR3 DNA is TGTGCCAGCAGCCGGACTAGCGGGGGCCGGGGCGGGGAGCTGTTTTTT. This gives the protein CASSRTSGGRGGELFF.

The CDR3 sequence is CASSEGLSEQYF. CDR3 bases: TGTGCCAGCAGTGAAGGACTTAGCGAGCAGTACTTC. The V call is TRBV6-1, the J call TRBJ2-7; D not resolved. The V end was cut by 1 base, the J end by 6 bases, with 7 bases between. This CDR3 contains 12 residues. The germline gives CDR1 MNHNS, CDR2 SASEGT.

The chain uses TRBV4-1 and TRBJ1-1, with 10 nucleotides matching TRBD1. Per germline, CDR1 MGHRA and CDR2 YSYEKL. V lost 1 base to trimming and J lost 5 bases; unmatched junction nucleotides: 10. The CDR3 contains 17 residues. This chain's CDR3 is CASSQVGQGLVWTEAFF. Written as DNA, the CDR3 is TGCGCCAGCAGCCAAGTGGGACAGGGGTTGGTTTGGACTGAAGCTTTCTTT.

This clone appeared once. The chain has TRBV6-5 and TRBJ2-1; 12 nucleotides align to TRBD2. The germline V gene encodes CDR1 MNHEY and CDR2 SVGAGI. Unmatched junction bases numbered 10, after V lost 4 bases and J lost 9 bases. This CDR3 is 16 amino acids long. CDR3 coding DNA: TGTGCCAGCAGTTTCGACGCTAGCGGGAGGGCGGGTGAGCAGTTCTTC. Protein: CASSFDASGRAGEQFF.

The chain couples TRBV27 to TRBJ2-7; 11 bases agree with TRBD2. The CDR3 runs 15 residues. Per the germline V gene, CDR1 is MNHEY and CDR2 is SMNVEV (reference sequence). Germline trimming cut 6 bases from V and 0 bases from J; bases unmatched to any gene: 4. The CDR3 is CASRPGTSGSYEQYF. Written as DNA, the CDR3 is TGTGCCAGCAGACCCGGGACTAGCGGCTCCTACGAGCAGTACTTC.

The chain carries TRBV28 and TRBJ1-2, with TRBD1 identical over 9 bases. CDR3 size: 15 residues. The V and J ends lost 5 bases and 8 bases, in that order; junction bases with no gene match: 12. The germline V gene encodes CDR1 MDHEN and CDR2 SYDVKM. CDR3 residues: CASSPRDRVLYGYTF. The CDR3 DNA is TGTGCCAGCAGTCCCCGGGACAGGGTATTATACGGCTACACCTTC.

This chain links TRBV9 with TRBJ1-1, with D tentatively TRBD1 (6 bases). Germline V gene lookup returns CDR1 SGDLS and CDR2 YYNGEE. The CDR3 runs to 14 residues. With 0 bases removed from V and 1 base from J, the gap between germline ends came to 7 bases. CDR3 amino acids: CASSVEGGNTEAFF. CDR3 sequence (DNA): TGTGCCAGCAGCGTAGAAGGGGGGAACACTGAAGCTTTCTTT.

A word on this clone: Distinct nucleotide sequences in the sample also encode this CDR3. The chain is built from TRBV2 and TRBJ2-2, with TRBD2 matching over 8 bases. CDR1 is SNHLY, CDR2 FYNNEI, per germline. The CDR3 extends over 14 amino acids. V lost 4 bases, J lost 4 bases, and 2 bases stayed unmatched. CDR3: CASSGLAGTGELFF. CDR3 nucleotides: TGTGCCAGCAGTGGGCTAGCGGGCACCGGGGAGCTGTTTTTT.